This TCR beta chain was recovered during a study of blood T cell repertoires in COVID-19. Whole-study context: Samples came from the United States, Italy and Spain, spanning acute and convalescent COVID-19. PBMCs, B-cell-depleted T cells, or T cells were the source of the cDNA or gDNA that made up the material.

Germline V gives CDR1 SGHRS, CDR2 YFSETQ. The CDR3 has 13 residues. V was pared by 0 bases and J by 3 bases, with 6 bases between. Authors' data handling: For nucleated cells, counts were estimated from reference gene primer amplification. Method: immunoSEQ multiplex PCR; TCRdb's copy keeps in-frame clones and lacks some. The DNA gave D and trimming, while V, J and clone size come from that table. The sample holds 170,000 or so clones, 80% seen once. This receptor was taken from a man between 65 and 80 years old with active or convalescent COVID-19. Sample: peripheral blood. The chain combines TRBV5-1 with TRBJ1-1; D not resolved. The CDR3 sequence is CASSLDRDTEAFF. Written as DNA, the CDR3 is TGCGCCAGCAGCTTGGACAGAGACACTGAAGCTTTCTTT.